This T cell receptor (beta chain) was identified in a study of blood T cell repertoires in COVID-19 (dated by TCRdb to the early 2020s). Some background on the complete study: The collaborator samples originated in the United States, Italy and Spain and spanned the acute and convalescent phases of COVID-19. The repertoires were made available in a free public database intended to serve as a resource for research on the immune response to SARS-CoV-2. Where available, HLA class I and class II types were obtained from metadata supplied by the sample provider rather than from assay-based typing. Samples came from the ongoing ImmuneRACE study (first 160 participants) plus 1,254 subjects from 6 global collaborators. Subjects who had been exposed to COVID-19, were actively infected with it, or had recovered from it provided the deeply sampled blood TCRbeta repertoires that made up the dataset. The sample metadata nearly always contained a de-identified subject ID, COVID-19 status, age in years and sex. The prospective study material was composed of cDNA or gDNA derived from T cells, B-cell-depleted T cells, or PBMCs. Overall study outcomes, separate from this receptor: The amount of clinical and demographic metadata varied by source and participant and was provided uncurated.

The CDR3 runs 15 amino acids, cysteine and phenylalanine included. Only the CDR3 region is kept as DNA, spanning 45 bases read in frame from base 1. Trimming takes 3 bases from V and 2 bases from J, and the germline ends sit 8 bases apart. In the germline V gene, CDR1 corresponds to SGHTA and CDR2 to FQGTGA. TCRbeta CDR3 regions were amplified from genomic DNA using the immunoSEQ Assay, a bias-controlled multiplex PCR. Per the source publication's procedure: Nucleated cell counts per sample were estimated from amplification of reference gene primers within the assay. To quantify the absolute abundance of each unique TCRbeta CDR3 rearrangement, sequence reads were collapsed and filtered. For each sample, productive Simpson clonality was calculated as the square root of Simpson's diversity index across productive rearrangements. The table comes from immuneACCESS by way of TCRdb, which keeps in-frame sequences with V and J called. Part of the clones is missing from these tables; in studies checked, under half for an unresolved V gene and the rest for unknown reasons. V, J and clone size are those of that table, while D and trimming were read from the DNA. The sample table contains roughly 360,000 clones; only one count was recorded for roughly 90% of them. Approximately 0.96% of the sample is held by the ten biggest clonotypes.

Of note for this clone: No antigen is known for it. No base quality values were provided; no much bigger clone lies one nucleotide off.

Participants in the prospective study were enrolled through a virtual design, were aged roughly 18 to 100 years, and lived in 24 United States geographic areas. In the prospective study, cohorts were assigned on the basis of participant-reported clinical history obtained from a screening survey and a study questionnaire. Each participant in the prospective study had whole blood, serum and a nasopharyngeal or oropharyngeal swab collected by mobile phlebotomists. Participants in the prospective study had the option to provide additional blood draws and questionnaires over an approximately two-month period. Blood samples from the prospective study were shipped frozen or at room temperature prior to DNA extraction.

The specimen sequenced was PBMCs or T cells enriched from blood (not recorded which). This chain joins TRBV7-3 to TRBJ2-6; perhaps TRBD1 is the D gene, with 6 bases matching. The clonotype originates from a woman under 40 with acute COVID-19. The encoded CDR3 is CASSFTGPGANVLTF. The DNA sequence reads TGTGCCAGCAGCTTCACAGGGCCTGGGGCCAACGTCCTGACTTTC. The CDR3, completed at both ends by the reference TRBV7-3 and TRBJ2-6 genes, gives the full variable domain GAGVSQTPSNKVTEKGKYVELRCDPISGHTALYWYRQSLGQGPEFLIYFQGTGAADDSGLPNDRFFAVRPEGSVSTLKIQRTERGDSAVYLCASSFTGPGANVLTFGAGSRLTVL.